These T cell receptor beta chains were read from a single sample in a study of blood T cell repertoires in COVID-19. Repertoires were generated with immunoSEQ multiplex PCR, while TCRdb's copy carries only in-frame clones and drops some. This repertoire shows hundreds of thousands of clones, 83% found once; its top ten account for about 2.5%. The sequenced sample was peripheral blood. The receptors here all came from a woman between 40 and 55 years old with active or convalescent COVID-19. The CDR3 runs from the conserved cysteine through the conserved F or W. The D gene is left open where the match is weak. A clone size is listed for some rows: how often the clone was seen (once, few, many), or a class if it is expanded.

j_call d_call v_call clone_size cdr3_aa cdr3_nt
TRBJ2-1 TRBD1 TRBV6-1 . CASSEEGGQVDNEQFF TGTGCCAGCAGTGAAGAAGGGGGACAGGTGGACAATGAGCAGTTCTTC
TRBJ2-7 . TRBV15 . CATSRDLASSYEQYF TGTGCCACCAGCAGAGACTTGGCTAGCTCCTACGAGCAGTACTTC
TRBJ1-1 . TRBV24-1 . CATSTAGENTEAFF TGTGCCACCAGTACGGCAGGCGAGAACACTGAAGCTTTCTTT
TRBJ1-4 TRBD1 TRBV5-1 . CASSGTGGTGEKLFF TGCGCCAGCAGCGGAACAGGGGGCACAGGTGAAAAACTGTTTTTT
TRBJ1-2 . TRBV3-1/TRBV3-2 . CASSPGTSNYGYTF TGTGCCAGCAGCCCCGGGACATCGAACTATGGCTACACCTTC
TRBJ1-1 . TRBV6-5 . CASRGTLMNTEAFF TGTGCCAGCAGAGGGACACTAATGAACACTGAAGCTTTCTTT
TRBJ2-7 TRBD1 TRBV11-3 . CASSSRTGDFSYEQYF TGTGCCAGCAGTTCTCGGACAGGGGATTTTTCCTACGAGCAGTACTTC
TRBJ1-3 . TRBV30 . CAWPLGNTIYF TGTGCCTGGCCCCTAGGAAACACCATATATTTT
TRBJ1-3 . TRBV7-9 . CASARGSGNTIYF TGTGCCAGCGCCCGAGGTTCTGGAAACACCATATATTTT
TRBJ1-1 . TRBV19 . CASSTKMNTEAFF TGTGCCAGTAGTACCAAAATGAACACTGAAGCTTTCTTT
TRBJ1-1 . TRBV7-2 . CASSLQGNTEAFF TGTGCCAGCAGCTTACAGGGGAACACTGAAGCTTTCTTT
TRBJ2-5 . TRBV19 . CASSIEVRALQETQYF TGTGCCAGTAGTATAGAAGTCAGGGCGCTTCAAGAGACCCAGTACTTC
TRBJ2-3 TRBD2 TRBV4-3 once CASSQSGGAADTQYF TGCGCCAGCAGCCAAAGCGGGGGGGCGGCAGATACGCAGTATTTT
TRBJ1-2 TRBD1 TRBV29-1 few CSVGDRVQYGYTF TGCAGCGTTGGGGACAGGGTTCAGTATGGCTACACCTTC
TRBJ1-2 . TRBV2 . CASTEGRGGAKGGGYTF TGTGCCAGCACCGAAGGCCGGGGGGGAGCGAAAGGTGGCGGCTACACCTTC
TRBJ2-7 . TRBV28 . CASSLTGSDEQYF TGTGCCAGCAGTTTAACAGGGTCGGACGAGCAGTACTTC
TRBJ2-3 TRBD2 TRBV9 few CASSVGLAGRGGDTQYF TGTGCCAGCAGCGTAGGACTAGCGGGTAGAGGGGGGGATACGCAGTATTTT
TRBJ1-1 . TRBV5-4 . CASSTDRASTEAFF TGTGCCAGCAGCACTGACAGAGCGAGCACTGAAGCTTTCTTT
TRBJ2-7 . TRBV6-5 few CASSYSGGAEGYEQYF TGTGCCAGCAGTTACTCGGGCGGGGCAGAAGGATACGAGCAGTACTTC
TRBJ1-1 TRBD1 TRBV13 once CASSLAATGGSTEAFF TGTGCCAGCAGCTTAGCTGCGACAGGGGGGTCGACTGAAGCTTTCTTT
TRBJ1-2 TRBD1 TRBV4-1 . CASSPGQATANYGYTF TGCGCCAGCAGCCCCGGACAGGCGACAGCTAACTATGGCTACACCTTC
TRBJ1-2 TRBD1 TRBV24-1 . CATSDLYRGYGYTF TGTGCCACCAGTGATTTGTACAGGGGTTACGGCTACACCTTC
TRBJ1-1 TRBD1 TRBV5-1 . CASSLGDRGTNTEAFF TGCGCCAGCAGCTTAGGGGACAGGGGCACCAACACTGAAGCTTTCTTT
TRBJ1-4 TRBD1 TRBV2 . CASRADRGSEKLFF TGTGCCAGCAGGGCTGACAGGGGGAGTGAAAAACTGTTTTTT
TRBJ2-5 . TRBV27 . CASSLRTEQETQYF TGTGCCAGCAGTTTACGGACAGAACAAGAGACCCAGTACTTC
TRBJ1-1 . TRBV12-3/TRBV12-4 few CASSFREATEAFF TGTGCCAGCAGTTTCAGGGAGGCCACTGAAGCTTTCTTT
TRBJ2-5 TRBD2 TRBV19 few CASSMGLAGVGTQYF TGTGCCAGCTCTATGGGGCTAGCGGGAGTCGGGACCCAGTACTTC
TRBJ2-1 . TRBV5-8 . CASSSRGAVFRDEQFF TGTGCCAGCAGCTCTCGTGGAGCAGTCTTTCGGGATGAGCAGTTCTTC
TRBJ2-3 . TRBV27 . CASSLSGARTDTQYF TGTGCCAGCAGTTTATCGGGGGCGCGGACAGATACGCAGTATTTT
TRBJ1-2 TRBD1 TRBV30 . CAWSVWDSANYGYTF TGTGCCTGGAGTGTATGGGACAGTGCTAACTATGGCTACACCTTC
TRBJ1-1 . TRBV5-1 . CASSLSDTEAFF TGCGCCAGCAGCTTGTCTGACACTGAAGCTTTCTTT
TRBJ1-4 . TRBV28 . CASSLSGRNEKLFF TGTGCCAGCAGTTTATCAGGAAGAAATGAAAAACTGTTTTTT
TRBJ1-3 . TRBV5-5 . CASRQGTGNTIYF TGTGCCAGCAGGCAGGGGACTGGAAACACCATATATTTT
TRBJ1-5 . TRBV4-2 . CASSLDAGPGSNQPQHF TGTGCCAGCAGCCTCGACGCGGGCCCGGGTAGCAATCAGCCCCAGCATTTT
TRBJ1-1 . TRBV7-2 . CASSLFGGAFF TGTGCCAGCAGCTTGTTCGGCGGAGCTTTCTTT
TRBJ1-1 . TRBV19 . CASRPSWVIEAFF TGTGCCTCTAGACCATCGTGGGTAATTGAAGCTTTCTTT
TRBJ2-5 . TRBV24-1 . CATSGIFGEGAGQETQYF TGTGCCACCAGTGGTATTTTCGGCGAAGGAGCGGGCCAAGAGACCCAGTACTTC
TRBJ2-7 TRBD2 TRBV27 . CASSFGRLGYEQYF TGTGCCAGCAGTTTCGGGAGGCTAGGCTACGAGCAGTACTTC
TRBJ2-7 . TRBV7-9 . CASSRDRDFTWEQYF TGTGCCAGCAGCCGAGACCGGGACTTCACCTGGGAGCAGTACTTC
TRBJ2-3 . TRBV4-2 . CASSQEPGADTQYF TGTGCCAGCAGCCAAGAGCCCGGAGCAGATACGCAGTATTTT
TRBJ1-1 . TRBV6-5 . CASSYSPGMNTEAFF TGTGCCAGCAGTTACTCACCAGGAATGAACACTGAAGCTTTCTTT
TRBJ2-7 . TRBV9 . CASSASLTEPYEQYF TGTGCCAGCAGCGCCTCCCTGACAGAGCCCTACGAGCAGTACTTC
TRBJ2-7 . TRBV28 . CASSDGPPYEQYF TGTGCCAGCAGTGATGGGCCTCCTTACGAGCAGTACTTC
TRBJ2-1 TRBD2 TRBV12-5 . CASGLRLAGVYNEQFF TGTGCTAGTGGGTTAAGACTAGCGGGGGTCTACAATGAGCAGTTCTTC
TRBJ1-5 TRBD1 TRBV18 . CASSPGQGSLVIEPQHF TGTGCCAGCTCACCCGGACAGGGCTCCTTAGTTATAGAACCCCAGCATTTT
TRBJ1-4 . TRBV11-2 . CASRLTGDGGKKLFF TGTGCCAGCAGGCTTACAGGCGACGGAGGGAAAAAACTGTTTTTT
TRBJ1-4 . TRBV2 . CASKQRAATNEKLFF TGTGCCAGCAAGCAGAGGGCAGCAACTAATGAAAAACTGTTTTTT
TRBJ2-1 TRBD2 TRBV19 once CASSTAGLAGVEVSYNEQFF TGTGCCAGTAGTACCGCGGGACTAGCGGGAGTTGAAGTATCCTACAATGAGCAGTTCTTC
TRBJ1-5 . TRBV27 . CASSTKKGNQPQHF TGTGCCAGCAGCACTAAGAAGGGCAATCAGCCCCAGCATTTT
TRBJ2-1 . TRBV12-5 . CASGLVPAGRRHNEQFF TGTGCTAGTGGTTTGGTACCGGCGGGACGTCGACACAATGAGCAGTTCTTC
TRBJ2-7 . TRBV14 . CASSFLGGSGEQYF TGTGCCAGCAGCTTTTTGGGGGGTTCGGGAGAGCAGTACTTC
TRBJ2-3 TRBD1 TRBV7-2 . CASSLDRGTDTQYF TGTGCCAGCAGCCTAGACAGGGGAACAGATACGCAGTATTTT
TRBJ1-3 TRBD1 TRBV10-3 . CAITGQGVGNTIYF TGTGCCATCACCGGACAGGGGGTTGGAAACACCATATATTTT
TRBJ1-6 . TRBV19 . CASSIDLGGSAPLHF TGTGCCAGTAGTATAGATCTGGGGGGTAGTGCACCCCTCCACTTT
TRBJ1-3 . TRBV7-9 . CASRGGSGNTIYF TGTGCCAGCCGCGGCGGCTCTGGAAACACCATATATTTT
TRBJ2-2 TRBD2 TRBV29-1 . CSVEIGLAGGGELFF TGCAGCGTTGAAATAGGACTAGCGGGAGGCGGGGAGCTGTTTTTT